The 8 T cell receptor beta chains below were found in one sample sequenced in a study of T cells in Graves' hyperthyroidism and ophthalmopathy. The source material, RNA transcripts, was used to amplify TCR beta CDR3 regions. HTBI primers were the set used in a first-round RT-PCR of the TCR CDR3. TCRdb itself ran the multiplex PCR reads through MiXCR, one entry per CDR3 protein. The sample shows around 620,000 distinct CDR3 sequences, 16% of them seen only once. The specimen sequenced was blood. The receptor source for this set is a woman in her 30s with Graves' hyperthyroidism.

This clonotype showed up many times. The V call is TRBV20-1, the J call TRBJ2-5; D may be TRBD2 (6 bases). V was clipped by 6 bases and J by 5 bases, with 10 bases between them. CDR1 DFQATT and CDR2 SNEGSKA come from the germline V gene (reference sequence). The CDR3 totals 11 residues. CDR3 protein: CSAPRGETQYF. For the CDR3, the DNA is TGCAGTGCCCCTCGGGGGGAGACCCAGTACTTC.

This clonotype was counted ten times or more. This rearrangement joins TRBV27 to TRBJ2-3; TRBD2 matches at 10 bases. CDR3 length: 16 residues. The V gene's germline CDR1 is MNHEY and CDR2 SMNVEV (reference sequence). V shed 5 bases, J shed 4 bases, and the junction held 9 bases outside the gene matches. CDR3 protein: CASSKQREGLADTQYF. The CDR3 nucleotides are TGTGCCAGCAGTAAACAGCGGGAGGGCCTTGCAGATACGCAGTATTTT.

The rearrangement joins TRBV27 to TRBJ2-1; no definite D call. CDR3 length: 13 residues. V was trimmed by 6 bases and J by 9 bases, leaving 15 bases between them. Per the germline V gene, CDR1 is MNHEY and CDR2 is SMNVEV (reference sequence). The CDR3 nucleotides are TGTGCCAGCAGCCCAACCGACCTCGTTGAGCAGTTCTTC. Translation: CASSPTDLVEQFF.

The chain carries TRBV11-3 and TRBJ1-2; 10 bases line up with TRBD1. V was clipped by 3 bases and J by 0 bases; unmatched bases: 10. CDR3 size: 18 residues. Germline CDR1 is SGHNT and CDR2 is YENEEA. CDR3 sequence: CASSFTGTGDSTNYGYTF. CDR3 in DNA: TGTGCCAGCAGCTTCACCGGGACAGGGGACTCCACTAACTATGGCTACACCTTC.

At least ten counts were recorded for this clonotype. The J gene is TRBJ2-1, the V gene TRBV27; D may be TRBD1 (6 bases). Trimming removed 3 bases at V and 6 bases at J, with 12 bases between. CDR1 is MNHEY, CDR2 SMNVEV, per germline (reference sequence). CDR3 length: 14 residues. CDR3 nucleotides: TGTGCCAGCAGTTTTTCAGGGGAGATCAATGAGCAGTTCTTC. Translation gives CASSFSGEINEQFF.

This clonotype has more than one count but fewer than ten. CDR3 protein: CSAREGSEGGTEAFF. In DNA form, the CDR3 reads TGCAGTGCTAGAGAGGGCAGCGAGGGGGGGACTGAAGCTTTCTTT. The chain employs TRBV20-1 and TRBJ1-1; maybe TRBD1 (6 bases). The V end was cut by 0 bases, the J end by 5 bases, with 16 bases between. The CDR3 spans 15 residues. Germline V gene data show CDR1 as DFQATT and CDR2 as SNEGSKA (reference sequence).

This clonotype has a count of ten or more. The gene calls are TRBV28 and TRBJ2-3, with D perhaps TRBD2 (5 bases). This CDR3 contains 15 residues. V was shortened by 4 bases and J by 2 bases, with 13 bases between the two germline ends. In germline, CDR1 is MDHEN, CDR2 SYDVKM. CDR3 in amino acids: CASSSSSGTTDTQYF. For the CDR3, the DNA is TGTGCCAGCAGTTCAAGCAGCGGAACCACAGATACGCAGTATTTT.

V and J are TRBV6-1 and TRBJ1-5, with D perhaps matching TRBD1 (5 bases). V lost 7 bases, J lost 7 bases, and 14 bases lay in between. The CDR3 sequence is 13 residues long. CDR1 is MNHNS, CDR2 SASEGT, per germline. The CDR3 loop is CASKSGPGQPQHF. The CDR3 DNA reads as TGTGCCAGCAAGTCGGGGCCGGGGCAGCCCCAGCATTTT.